One sample yielded the 25 T cell receptor beta chains listed below, sequenced in a study of shared clonotypes between healthy human individuals. Clones were sequenced by immunoSEQ multiplex PCR, and TCRdb holds only the in-frame ones, with some missing. The sample carries roughly 2 million clones, more than 90% recorded once. The sequencing input was naive CD4+ T cells sorted from blood. Subset reported: CD45RA+ positively selected. These receptors were obtained from a young man in good health.

This chain joins TRBV18 and TRBJ2-3, with D maybe TRBD2 (6 bases). The CDR3 consists of 15 residues. CDR1 is KGHSH and CDR2 is LQKENI in the germline V gene. V was pared by 2 bases and J by 6 bases, with 15 bases between. The CDR3 sequence: CASSPLGGVADTQYF. In nucleotides, the CDR3 is TGTGCCAGCTCACCATTGGGCGGGGTGGCCGATACGCAGTATTTT.

CDR3 residues: CASSKLTASLSQPQHF. The CDR3 coding sequence is TGTGCCAGCAGCAAATTAACAGCTAGTCTGAGTCAGCCCCAGCATTTT. The V call is TRBV21-1, the J call TRBJ1-5. TRBV21-1 is labeled a pseudogene. The length of the CDR3 is 16 residues.

Details on this clone: In the same sample, other DNA sequences code for this CDR3. This chain connects TRBV5-6 to TRBJ1-1; 8 bases align to TRBD1. Trimming at V came to 2 bases and at J to 4 bases, leaving 1 base not matched to a gene. Germline CDR1 reads SGHDT; CDR2 reads YYEEEE. CDR3 length equals 13 residues. For the CDR3, the DNA is TGTGCCAGCAGCTTCACAGGGGGCACTGAAGCTTTCTTT. It yields the protein CASSFTGGTEAFF.

The chain employs TRBV29-1 and TRBJ2-5; no clear D gene. With 1 base removed from V and 5 bases from J, the gap between germline ends came to 8 bases. The germline gives CDR1 SQVTM, CDR2 ANQGSEA. The CDR3 has 12 amino acids. In DNA, the CDR3 is TGCAGCGTTGAAGTGGCTCAGGAGACCCAGTACTTC. Encoded protein: CSVEVAQETQYF.

As to this clone: The sample holds other DNA sequences that translate to the same CDR3. The rearrangement links TRBV7-2 to TRBJ2-1; no firm D call. This CDR3 is built from 12 residues. Germline values: CDR1 SGHTA, CDR2 FQGNSA. Trimming left V 5 bases short and J 7 bases short, with 9 bases between. The CDR3 region has the DNA TGTGCCAGCAGCACTGGCAGAAATGAGCAGTTCTTC. Encoded protein: CASSTGRNEQFF.

Concerning this clone: This specimen includes other DNA sequences encoding the same CDR3. The V gene is TRBV6-5, the J gene TRBJ1-1, with unresolved D. CDR1 MNHEY and CDR2 SVGAGI come from the germline V gene. There are 13 residues in the CDR3. Trimming took 2 bases from V and 1 from J, leaving 5 bases between them. The CDR3 sequence: CASSYGTNTEAFF. The CDR3 nucleotides read TGTGCCAGCAGTTACGGTACGAACACTGAAGCTTTCTTT.

The chain carries TRBV7-9 and TRBJ2-7; TRBD1 or TRBD2 may be the D gene (5 bases each). Germline values: CDR1 SEHNR, CDR2 FQNEAQ (reference sequence). The CDR3 is 16 amino acids. V was clipped by 0 bases and J by 2 bases, with 14 bases between them. The CDR3 nucleotides read TGTGCCAGCAGCTTAGCTTGGCAGGGCGGGCCCTACGAGCAGTACTTC. Protein product: CASSLAWQGGPYEQYF.

This chain links TRBV7-2 with TRBJ2-1, with TRBD2 as a possible D gene (5 bases). CDR3 length: 13 residues. V was trimmed by 4 bases and J by 3 bases, leaving 7 bases between them. The germline V gene has CDR1 SGHTA and CDR2 FQGNSA. CDR3 protein: CASSWESYNEQFF. In DNA, the CDR3 is TGTGCCAGCAGCTGGGAGAGCTACAATGAGCAGTTCTTC.

On this clone: The sample holds other DNA sequences that translate to the same CDR3. This sequence joins TRBV7-9 and TRBJ1-4, with 9 bases lining up with TRBD1. Germline assignment: CDR1 SEHNR and CDR2 FQNEAQ (reference sequence). Unmatched junction bases numbered 2, after V lost 1 base and J lost 5 bases. This CDR3 spans 15 amino acids. CDR3 coding DNA: TGTGCCAGCAGCTTAGACAGGGGGCGAAATGAAAAACTGTTTTTT. Amino acids: CASSLDRGRNEKLFF.

V usage is TRBV6-4 and J usage is TRBJ2-1; 10 bases are a match to TRBD2. The CDR3 runs 16 residues. CDR1 is MRHNA and CDR2 is SNTAGT in the germline V gene. Trimming removed 4 bases from V and 9 bases from J; junction bases left unmatched: 12. The chain's CDR3 is CASSALGSGRGAEQFF. In nucleotides, the CDR3 is TGTGCCAGCAGTGCCCTTGGCAGCGGGAGGGGTGCTGAGCAGTTCTTC.

The V call is TRBV6-5, the J call TRBJ2-7; 7 positions match TRBD2. Germline V CDR1 and CDR2: MNHEY, SVGAGI. CDR3 size: 12 residues. This chain's CDR3 is CLDGPPGGEQYF. Written as DNA, the CDR3 is TGTCTCGACGGACCTCCGGGGGGCGAGCAGTACTTC.

The chain recombines TRBV7-2 with TRBJ2-3, with D maybe TRBD2 (5 bases). Germline V lookup: CDR1 SGHTA, CDR2 FQGNSA. The CDR3 sequence is 15 residues long. The V and J ends lost 5 bases and 4 bases respectively, with 16 bases between them. The CDR3 coding sequence is TGTGCCAGCAGCCCCCGGGCCTTTAGCGCAGATACGCAGTATTTT. Its protein product is CASSPRAFSADTQYF.

The chain links TRBV7-3 to TRBJ1-1; D perhaps matches TRBD1 (5 bases). In germline, CDR1 is SGHTA, CDR2 FQGTGA. The V and J ends lost 1 base and 5 bases respectively, with 23 bases between them. This CDR3 region has 18 residues. The CDR3 loop reads CASSLMGPMTGKGTEAFF. CDR3 nucleotide sequence: TGTGCCAGCAGCTTAATGGGGCCCATGACCGGAAAGGGGACTGAAGCTTTCTTT.

The J gene is TRBJ1-4, the V gene TRBV6-5, with D unresolved. Per germline, CDR1 MNHEY and CDR2 SVGAGI. The CDR3 spans 15 residues. V lost 6 bases, J lost 3 bases, and 14 bases lay in between. In DNA form, the CDR3 reads TGTGCCAGCAGACACCGGGAGTTAGCTAATGAAAAACTGTTTTTT. It yields the protein CASRHRELANEKLFF.

This clone was detected only once. The J gene is TRBJ2-2, the V gene TRBV6-6; D uncertain. The germline V gene has CDR1 MNHNY and CDR2 SVGAGI (reference sequence). Trimming took off 8 bases at V and 7 bases at J, with 8 bases between the two ends. The CDR3 spans 11 residues. CDR3 amino acids: CASGPVGELFF. The CDR3 bases are TGTGCCAGCGGGCCGGTCGGGGAGCTGTTTTTT.

This clone was counted between two and nine times. This chain links TRBV7-2 with TRBJ2-5; TRBD2 is a possible D gene (6 bases). The V end lost 5 bases, the J end lost 0 bases, and 7 bases lay between the germline ends. The CDR3 runs to 13 residues. CDR1 is SGHTA, CDR2 FQGNSA, per germline. The CDR3 loop reads CASSRDYQETQYF. The CDR3, as DNA: TGTGCCAGCAGCCGGGACTACCAAGAGACCCAGTACTTC.

The chain links TRBV9 to TRBJ1-2; a weak D match, TRBD1 (5 bases). Trimming pared 3 bases from V and 2 bases from J, leaving 8 bases between. CDR1 and CDR2 from the germline V gene are SGDLS and YYNGEE. This CDR3 is 13 amino acids long. CDR3 coding DNA: TGTGCCAGCAGCGAGTGGGGGAACTATGGCTACACCTTC. Translation: CASSEWGNYGYTF. Using reference TRBV9 and TRBJ1-2 for the parts outside the CDR3, the full variable domain is DSGVTQTPKHLITATGQRVTLRCSPRSGDLSVYWYQQSLDQGLQFLIQYYNGEERAKGNILERFSAQQFPDLHSELNLSSLELGDSALYFCASSEWGNYGYTFGSGTRLTVV.

This clone was observed a handful of times. The chain combines TRBV10-3 with TRBJ1-6; no firm D call. V was trimmed by 7 bases and J by 8 bases, leaving 12 bases between them. CDR1 is ENHRY and CDR2 is SYGVKD in the germline V gene. The CDR3 contains 13 residues. The DNA for the CDR3 is TGTGCCATCATGGGAACTCCTGATTCACCCCTCCACTTT. This sequence encodes CAIMGTPDSPLHF.

V gene TRBV2 combines with J gene TRBJ1-4; 8 bases are shared with TRBD1. The CDR3 extends over 15 amino acids. CDR1 is SNHLY and CDR2 is FYNNEI in the germline V gene. Germline trimming cut 6 bases from V and 0 bases from J; bases unmatched to any gene: 3. The CDR3 loop reads CASRIQGATNEKLFF. The CDR3 region has the DNA TGTGCCAGCAGGATACAGGGGGCAACTAATGAAAAACTGTTTTTT.

CDR3 nucleotide sequence: TGTGCCTGGAGTGGCCCGGGACAGGGGAGCAATCAGCCCCAGCATTTT. It specifies CAWSGPGQGSNQPQHF. This chain uses TRBV30 with TRBJ1-5; 10 bases map to TRBD1. CDR3 size: 16 residues. From germline, CDR1 is GTSNPN and CDR2 SVGIG (reference sequence). The V and J ends lost 1 base and 1 base, in that order; junction bases with no gene match: 4. Filled out from reference TRBV30 and TRBJ1-5, the complete variable domain reads SQTIHQWPATLVQPVGSPLSLECTVEGTSNPNLYWYRQAAGRGLQLLFYSVGIGQISSEVPQNLSASRPQDRQFILSSKKLLLSDSGFYLCAWSGPGQGSNQPQHFGDGTRLSIL.

The chain carries TRBV18 and TRBJ2-3, with D unresolved. The CDR3 is made up of 16 amino acids. Trimming shortened V by 2 bases and J by 0 bases, and 12 bases separated the two germline ends. Germline V gene lookup returns CDR1 KGHSH and CDR2 LQKENI. The CDR3 spells CASSPLRQASTDTQYF. CDR3 nucleotide sequence: TGTGCCAGCTCACCATTAAGACAAGCTAGCACAGATACGCAGTATTTT.

V is TRBV19 and J is TRBJ2-3; 7 bases agree with TRBD1. Germline assignment: CDR1 LNHDA and CDR2 SQIVND (reference sequence). The CDR3 sequence is 14 residues long. J gave up 2 bases and V 9 bases, and 8 bases lay outside the gene matches. CDR3 nucleotide sequence: TGTGCCAGACCTAGGGACAGTCACACAGATACGCAGTATTTT. Translation: CARPRDSHTDTQYF.

This clone was seen a single time. The chain couples TRBV2 to TRBJ2-1, with 10 bases lining up with TRBD2. The V segment lost 3 bases and the J segment 5 bases; nucleotides outside the gene matches: 7. Germline lookup yields CDR1 SNHLY and CDR2 FYNNEI. The CDR3 extends over 16 amino acids. CDR3 nucleotides: TGTGCCAGCAGTGACCAAGGACTAGCGGTGAACAATGAGCAGTTCTTC. Translated: CASSDQGLAVNNEQFF.

This chain uses TRBV19 with TRBJ1-2; a possible D gene is TRBD1 (6 bases). The germline gives CDR1 LNHDA, CDR2 SQIVND (reference sequence). Trimming stripped 5 bases from V and 0 bases from J, with 13 bases between. There are 15 residues in the CDR3. CDR3 nucleotide sequence: TGTGCCAGTAGTCCGAGGGACAAGGCTAACTATGGCTACACCTTC. Translating gives CASSPRDKANYGYTF. The entire variable domain, with the rest obtained from reference TRBV19 and TRBJ1-2, is as follows: DGGITQSPKYLFRKEGQNVTLSCEQNLNHDAMYWYRQDPGQGLRLIYYSQIVNDFQKGDIAEGYSVSREKKESFPLTVTSAQKNPTAFYLCASSPRDKANYGYTFGSGTRLTVV.

The chain has TRBV5-1 and TRBJ2-3; no clear D. V gave up 0 bases and J gave up 2 bases, with 4 bases separating them. The CDR3 has 13 amino acids. Germline V gives CDR1 SGHRS, CDR2 YFSETQ. The CDR3, as DNA: TGCGCCAGCAGCTTGGAGCTCACAGATACGCAGTATTTT. Its translation: CASSLELTDTQYF. Full variable domain (rest looked up from reference TRBV5-1 and TRBJ2-3): KAGVTQTPRYLIKTRGQQVTLSCSPISGHRSVSWYQQTPGQGLQFLFEYFSETQRNKGNFPGRFSGRQFSNSRSEMNVSTLELGDSALYLCASSLELTDTQYFGPGTRLTVL.